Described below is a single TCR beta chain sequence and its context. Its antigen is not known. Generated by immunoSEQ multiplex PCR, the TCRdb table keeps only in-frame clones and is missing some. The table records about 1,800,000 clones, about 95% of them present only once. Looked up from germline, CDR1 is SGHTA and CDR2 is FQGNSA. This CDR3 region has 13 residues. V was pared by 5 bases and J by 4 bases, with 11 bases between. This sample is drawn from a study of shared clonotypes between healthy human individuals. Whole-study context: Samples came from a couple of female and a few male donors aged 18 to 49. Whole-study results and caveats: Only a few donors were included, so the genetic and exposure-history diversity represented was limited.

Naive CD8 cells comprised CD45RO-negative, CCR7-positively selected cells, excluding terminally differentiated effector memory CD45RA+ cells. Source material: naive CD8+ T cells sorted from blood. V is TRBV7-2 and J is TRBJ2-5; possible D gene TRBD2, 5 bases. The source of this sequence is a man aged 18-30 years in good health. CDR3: CASSGTRLETQYF. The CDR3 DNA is TGTGCCAGCAGCGGAACTAGGTTAGAGACCCAGTACTTC.